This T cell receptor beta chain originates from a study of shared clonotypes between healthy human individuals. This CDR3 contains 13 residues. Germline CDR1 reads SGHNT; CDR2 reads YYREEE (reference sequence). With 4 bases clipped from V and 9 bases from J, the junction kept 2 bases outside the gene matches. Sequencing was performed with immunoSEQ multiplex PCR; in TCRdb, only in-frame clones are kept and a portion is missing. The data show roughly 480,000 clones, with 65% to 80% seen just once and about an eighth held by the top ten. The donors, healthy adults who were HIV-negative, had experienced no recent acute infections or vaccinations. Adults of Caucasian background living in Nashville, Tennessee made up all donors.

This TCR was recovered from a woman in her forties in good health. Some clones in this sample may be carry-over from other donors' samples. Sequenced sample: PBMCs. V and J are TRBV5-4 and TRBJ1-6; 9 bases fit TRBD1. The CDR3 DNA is TGTGCCAGCAGCAGGGACAGGGCTTCACCCCTCCACTTT. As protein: CASSRDRASPLHF.